One sample yielded the 3 T cell receptor beta chains listed below, sequenced in a study. One entry per CDR3 protein, called by TCRdb with MiXCR from the RT-PCR reads. Of hundreds of thousands of distinct CDR3 sequences in the sample, 14% were seen once. The specimen sequenced was memory CD4+ T cells from blood. The receptors were gathered from a female donor in good health, serving as a healthy control.

This chain links TRBV20-1 with TRBJ2-5; D uncertain. Trimming pared 0 bases from V and 4 bases from J, leaving 15 bases between. In germline, CDR1 is DFQATT, CDR2 SNEGSKA (reference sequence). This CDR3 spans 15 amino acids. CDR3 loop: CSARDPRHFRETQYF. DNA of the CDR3: TGCAGTGCTAGAGATCCCCGACACTTTCGAGAGACCCAGTACTTC.

This clonotype turned up a few times. The chain employs TRBV20-1 and TRBJ2-1; TRBD2 is a possible D gene (5 bases). Germline lookup yields CDR1 DFQATT and CDR2 SNEGSKA (reference sequence). The CDR3 runs 14 residues. Trimming took 0 bases from V and 9 from J, leaving 15 bases between them. This CDR3 is CSARDLLRGTEQFF. The CDR3, as DNA: TGCAGTGCTAGAGATCTCCTACGGGGTACTGAGCAGTTCTTC.

This clonotype showed up just a few times. CDR3 in DNA: TGCAGTCTGCCTGGAGGGGTAGCACGTAAAAACATTCAGTACTTC. It translates to CSLPGGVARKNIQYF. The chain recombines TRBV20-1 with TRBJ2-4; D might be TRBD2 (6 bases). Trimming took 8 bases from V and 4 from J, leaving 21 bases between them. Per the germline V gene, CDR1 is DFQATT and CDR2 is SNEGSKA (reference sequence). There are 15 residues in the CDR3.